This TCR beta chain was sequenced during a study of blood T cell repertoires in COVID-19. Germline V CDR1 and CDR2: MGHRA, YSYEKL. CDR3 length: 16 residues. Trimming took off 1 base at V and 4 bases at J, with 16 bases between the two ends. Participants spanned ages 18 to 89 years and resided in roughly 22 US areas. Two negative PCRs, clearance, or symptom resolution characterized the recovered Cohort 3 donors. Original processing methods: Cell counts per sample came from amplifying reference gene primers. The method was immunoSEQ multiplex PCR; TCRdb's version includes in-frame clones alone and lacks a portion of them. V and J calls plus clone size are reproduced from that table; the DNA served to infer D and trimming. The sample includes over 150,000 clones, more than 80% of them seen just once.

Sequenced material: PBMCs or T cells enriched from blood (not recorded which). The origin of this receptor is a man between 35 and 55 years old who had recovered from COVID-19. V is TRBV4-1 and J is TRBJ2-5; no reliable D call. The CDR3 DNA is TGCGCCAGCAGCCAAGTAAACCTAGGTTTCGGAGAGACCCAGTACTTC. This codes for CASSQVNLGFGETQYF.